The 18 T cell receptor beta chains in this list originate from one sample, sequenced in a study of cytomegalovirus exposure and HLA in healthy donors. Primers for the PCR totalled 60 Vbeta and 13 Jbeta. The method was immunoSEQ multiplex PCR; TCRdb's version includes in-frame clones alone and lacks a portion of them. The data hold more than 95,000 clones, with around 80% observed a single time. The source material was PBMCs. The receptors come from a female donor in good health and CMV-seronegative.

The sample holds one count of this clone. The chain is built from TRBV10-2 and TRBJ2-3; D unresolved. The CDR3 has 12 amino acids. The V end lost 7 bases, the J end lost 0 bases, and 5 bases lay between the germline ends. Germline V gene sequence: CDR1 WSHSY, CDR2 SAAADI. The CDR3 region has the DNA TGCGCCAGCAAAGCCAGCACAGATACGCAGTATTTT. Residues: CASKASTDTQYF.

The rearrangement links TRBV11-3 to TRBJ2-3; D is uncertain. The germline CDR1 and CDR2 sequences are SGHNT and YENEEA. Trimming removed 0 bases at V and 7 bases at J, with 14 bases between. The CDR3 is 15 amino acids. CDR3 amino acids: CASSLDFTVGHTQYF. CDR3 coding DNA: TGTGCCAGCAGCTTAGATTTCACGGTTGGTCATACGCAGTATTTT. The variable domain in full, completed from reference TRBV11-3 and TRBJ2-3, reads EAGVVQSPRYKIIEKKQPVAFWCNPISGHNTLYWYLQNLGQGPELLIRYENEEAVDDSQLPKDRFSAERLKGVDSTLKIQPAELGDSAVYLCASSLDFTVGHTQYFGPGTRLTVL.

CDR3 residues: CASSWGTGGNTEAFF. CDR3 nucleotides: TGTGCCAGCAGCTGGGGGACAGGGGGGAACACTGAAGCTTTCTTT. V and J are TRBV5-6 and TRBJ1-1; 11 nucleotides align to TRBD1. Losses at the gene ends were 3 bases for V and 1 base for J; bases not matched to a gene: 2. This CDR3 region has 15 residues. The V gene's germline CDR1 is SGHDT and CDR2 YYEEEE.

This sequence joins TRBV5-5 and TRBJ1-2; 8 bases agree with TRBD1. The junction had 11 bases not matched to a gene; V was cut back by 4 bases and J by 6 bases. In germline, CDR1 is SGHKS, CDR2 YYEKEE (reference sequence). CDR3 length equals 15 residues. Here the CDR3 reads CASSTGQGLVNGYTF. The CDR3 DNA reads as TGTGCCAGCAGCACCGGACAGGGATTGGTAAATGGCTACACCTTC. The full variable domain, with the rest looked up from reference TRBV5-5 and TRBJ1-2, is DAGVTQSPTHLIKTRGQQVTLRCSPISGHKSVSWYQQVLGQGPQFIFQYYEKEERGRGNFPDRFSARQFPNYSSELNVNALLLGDSALYLCASSTGQGLVNGYTFGSGTRLTVV.

The CDR3 protein is CASSLGRGNTEAFF. DNA of the CDR3: TGTGCCAGCAGCTTGGGCCGGGGGAACACTGAAGCTTTCTTT. The chain combines TRBV11-2 with TRBJ1-1; D remains ambiguous. Germline V gene sequence: CDR1 SGHAT, CDR2 FQNNGV. Trimming removed 3 bases from V and 1 base from J, with 9 bases in between. The CDR3 loop spans 14 amino acids.

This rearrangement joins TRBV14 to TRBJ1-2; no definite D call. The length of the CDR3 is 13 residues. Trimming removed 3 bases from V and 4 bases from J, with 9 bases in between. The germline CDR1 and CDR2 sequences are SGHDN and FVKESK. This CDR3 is CASSHRGGYGYTF. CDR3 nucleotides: TGTGCCAGCAGCCATCGGGGAGGCTATGGCTACACCTTC. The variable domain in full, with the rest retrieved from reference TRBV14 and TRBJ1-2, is EAGVTQFPSHSVIEKGQTVTLRCDPISGHDNLYWYRRVMGKEIKFLLHFVKESKQDESGMPNNRFLAERTGGTYSTLKVQPAELEDSGVYFCASSHRGGYGYTFGSGTRLTVV.

CDR3 in amino acids: CASSFREGYEQYF. In DNA form, the CDR3 reads TGTGCCAGCAGCTTCCGGGAGGGTTACGAGCAGTACTTC. The J gene is TRBJ2-5, the V gene TRBV14, with 8 bases aligning to TRBD2. The end of the DNA aligns better with TRBJ2-7, so the J call may be wrong. Germline V lookup: CDR1 SGHDN, CDR2 FVKESK. This CDR3 region has 13 residues.

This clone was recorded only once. CDR3 coding DNA: TGTGCTACTAGCGGGGAGTCGTCCTCCTACGAGCAGTACTTC. It codes for CATSGESSSYEQYF. The rearrangement joins TRBV2 to TRBJ2-7; 10 bases fit TRBD2. The CDR3 sequence is 14 residues long. In germline, CDR1 is SNHLY, CDR2 FYNNEI.

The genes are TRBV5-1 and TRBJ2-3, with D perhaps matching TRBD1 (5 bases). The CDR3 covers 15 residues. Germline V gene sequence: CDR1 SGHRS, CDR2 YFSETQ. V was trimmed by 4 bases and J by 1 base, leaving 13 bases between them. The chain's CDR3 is CASSPKGWGTDTQYF. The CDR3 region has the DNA TGCGCCAGCAGCCCTAAGGGGTGGGGCACAGATACGCAGTATTTT.

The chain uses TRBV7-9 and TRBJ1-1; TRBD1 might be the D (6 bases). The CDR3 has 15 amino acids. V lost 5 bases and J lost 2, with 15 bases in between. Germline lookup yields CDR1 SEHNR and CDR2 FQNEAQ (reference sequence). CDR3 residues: CASSPPTGTNTEAFF. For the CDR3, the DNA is TGTGCCAGCAGCCCACCGACAGGAACTAACACTGAAGCTTTCTTT.

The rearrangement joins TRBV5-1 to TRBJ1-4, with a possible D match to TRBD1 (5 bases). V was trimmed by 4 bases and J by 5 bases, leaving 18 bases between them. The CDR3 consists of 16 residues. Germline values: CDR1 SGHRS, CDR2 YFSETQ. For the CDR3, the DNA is TGCGCCAGCAGCCCGATAAATATGCAGGGAAATGAAAAACTGTTTTTT. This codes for CASSPINMQGNEKLFF.

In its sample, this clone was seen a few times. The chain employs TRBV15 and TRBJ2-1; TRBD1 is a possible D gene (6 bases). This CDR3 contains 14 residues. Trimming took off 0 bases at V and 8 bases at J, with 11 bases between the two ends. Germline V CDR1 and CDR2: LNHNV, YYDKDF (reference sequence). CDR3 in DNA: TGTGCCACCAGCAGAGATCCCAGGGGACATGAGCAGTTCTTC. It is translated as CATSRDPRGHEQFF.

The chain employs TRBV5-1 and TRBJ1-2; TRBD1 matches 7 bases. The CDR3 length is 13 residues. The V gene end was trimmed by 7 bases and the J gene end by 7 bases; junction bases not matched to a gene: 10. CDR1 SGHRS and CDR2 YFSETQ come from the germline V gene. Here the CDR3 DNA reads TGCGCCAGCGCTACTTTGGGGGACAGTGGCTACACCTTC. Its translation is CASATLGDSGYTF. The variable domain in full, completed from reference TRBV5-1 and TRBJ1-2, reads KAGVTQTPRYLIKTRGQQVTLSCSPISGHRSVSWYQQTPGQGLQFLFEYFSETQRNKGNFPGRFSGRQFSNSRSEMNVSTLELGDSALYLCASATLGDSGYTFGSGTRLTVV.

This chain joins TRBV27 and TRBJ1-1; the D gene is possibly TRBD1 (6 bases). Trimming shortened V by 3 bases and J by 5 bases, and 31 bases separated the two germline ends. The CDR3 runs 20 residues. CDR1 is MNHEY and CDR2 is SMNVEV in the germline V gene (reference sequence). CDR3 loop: CASSFRFRGGQGGNRTEAFF. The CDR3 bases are TGTGCCAGCAGTTTTAGATTCCGTGGGGGCCAGGGCGGAAATCGGACTGAAGCTTTCTTT.

Here the CDR3 reads CAWNEQGNYGYTF. CDR3 sequence (DNA): TGTGCCTGGAATGAACAGGGTAACTATGGCTACACCTTC. The rearrangement joins TRBV30 to TRBJ1-2, with a weak D call TRBD1 (6 bases). Trimming took 4 bases from V and 1 from J, leaving 10 bases between them. This CDR3 is 13 amino acids long. Per the germline V gene, CDR1 is GTSNPN and CDR2 is SVGIG (reference sequence).

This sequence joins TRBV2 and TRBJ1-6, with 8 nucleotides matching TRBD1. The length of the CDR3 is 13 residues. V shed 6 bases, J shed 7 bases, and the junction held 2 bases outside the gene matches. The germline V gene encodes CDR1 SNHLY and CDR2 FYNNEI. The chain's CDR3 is CASRGQGNSPLHF. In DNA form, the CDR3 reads TGTGCCAGCAGAGGACAGGGCAATTCACCCCTCCACTTT.

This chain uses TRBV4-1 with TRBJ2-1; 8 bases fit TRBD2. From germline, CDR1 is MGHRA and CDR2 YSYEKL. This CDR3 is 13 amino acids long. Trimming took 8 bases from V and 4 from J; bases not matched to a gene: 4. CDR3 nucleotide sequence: TGCGCCAGCCTGGGCGGGGGGTACAATGAGCAGTTCTTC. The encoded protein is CASLGGGYNEQFF.

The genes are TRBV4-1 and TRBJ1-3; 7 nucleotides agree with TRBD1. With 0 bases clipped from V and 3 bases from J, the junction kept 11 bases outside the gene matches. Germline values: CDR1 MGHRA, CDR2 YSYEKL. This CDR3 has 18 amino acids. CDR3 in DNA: TGCGCCAGCAGCCAAGACCCTCTTAGGACAGGTTTTGGAAACACCATATATTTT. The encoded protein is CASSQDPLRTGFGNTIYF.